This is a list of T cell receptor beta chains from one sample in a study of T cells in Graves' hyperthyroidism and ophthalmopathy. TCRdb passed the multiplex PCR reads through MiXCR, listing each CDR3 protein once. The sample carries some 550,000 distinct CDR3 sequences, about a fifth recorded once. The sequencing sample was made of blood. The receptor set was obtained from a man between 18 and 29 years old with Graves' hyperthyroidism. CDR3s include the opening cysteine and the closing phenylalanine or tryptophan. D genes are given only for firm matches. Rows may omit the clone size; those that give it use once, few, many or a size class.

abundance	v_gene	d_gene	j_gene	CDR3nt	CDR3aa
many	TRBV30	-	TRBJ1-1	TGTGCCTGGAGACAGGGCATGAACACTGAAGCTTTCTTT	CAWRQGMNTEAFF
many	TRBV6-1	TRBD1	TRBJ1-2	TGTGCCAGCAGCCCCAGGGGGCGAGGCTATGGCTACACCTTC	CASSPRGRGYGYTF
-	TRBV28	TRBD1	TRBJ2-7	TGCGCCAGCAGCCAAACAGGGGCCCCCTGGGAGCAGTACTTC	CASSQTGAPWEQYF
many	TRBV5-1	TRBD1	TRBJ2-2	TGCGCCAGCAGCCCGGGACAGTCGAACACCGGGGAGCTGTTTTTT	CASSPGQSNTGELFF
-	TRBV15	TRBD1	TRBJ1-1	TGTGCCACCAGCAGAATATCCCAGGGGGCGACTGAAGCTTTCTTT	CATSRISQGATEAFF
-	TRBV7-2	-	TRBJ2-5	TGTGCCAGCAGCTTTGGGACCCTCCTGATGGAGACCCAGTACTTC	CASSFGTLLMETQYF
many	TRBV2	-	TRBJ1-5	TGTGCCAGCAGTGAGGGCAGGGGAGGACGGGGTCAGCCCCAGCATTTT	CASSEGRGGRGQPQHF
many	TRBV6-1	TRBD1	TRBJ2-7	TGTGCCAGCAGTGACGGACAGGGAGGCTACGAGCAGTACTTC	CASSDGQGGYEQYF
many	TRBV10-2	-	TRBJ2-7	TGCGCCAGCTCCACAGGGTTCCACGAGCAGTACTTC	CASSTGFHEQYF
-	TRBV2	-	TRBJ2-7	TGTGCCAGCAGGAGGGACTGGGCAGGGGAGACCTACGAGCAGTACTTC	CASRRDWAGETYEQYF
-	TRBV3-1	TRBD1	TRBJ2-7	TGTGCCAGCAGCCCAGGGGGAGCGGCGACCTACGAGCAGTACTTC	CASSPGGAATYEQYF
many	TRBV14	TRBD1	TRBJ1-3	TGTGCCAGCAGCCCGTCGACAGGGATCCCTGGAAACACCATATATTTT	CASSPSTGIPGNTIYF
-	TRBV19	-	TRBJ2-5	TGTGCCAGTGCAAGGGGCCCCGACGGGACCCAGTACTTC	CASARGPDGTQYF
many	TRBV10-3	-	TRBJ1-1	TGTGCCATCAGTAGCAAGACAGGAGGCACTGAAGCTTTCTTT	CAISSKTGGTEAFF
many	TRBV19	-	TRBJ1-2	TGTGCCAGTACCCCGGACGGAGACTATGGCTACACCTTC	CASTPDGDYGYTF
many	TRBV30	-	TRBJ1-1	TGTGCCTGGAGACAGAAGAGGGGTATGAACACTGAAGCTTTCTTT	CAWRQKRGMNTEAFF
many	TRBV28	-	TRBJ1-1	TGTGCCAGCAGTCCCAACCACCCTGAAGCTTTCTTT	CASSPNHPEAFF
many	TRBV27	-	TRBJ1-2	TGTGCCAGCAGTTTTCCGGGACCGTGGGACTATGGCTACACCTTC	CASSFPGPWDYGYTF
many	TRBV6-5	TRBD1	TRBJ1-2	TGTGCCAGCAGCACTCGGACAGGGCCTTATGGCTACACCTTC	CASSTRTGPYGYTF
-	TRBV9	-	TRBJ1-3	TGTGCCAGCAGCCCGAGCCTCCCAGGGGCTGCAGGAAACACCATATATTTT	CASSPSLPGAAGNTIYF
many	TRBV7-9	TRBD1	TRBJ1-2	TGTGCCAGCAGCTCCTCGGGACAGGGGGCTTATGGCTACACCTTC	CASSSSGQGAYGYTF
many	TRBV12-3/TRBV12-4	-	TRBJ1-3	TGTGCCAGCAGCCTGACCCAACTTGTATCTGGAAACACCATATATTTT	CASSLTQLVSGNTIYF
many	TRBV30	-	TRBJ1-3	TGTGCCTGGAGTGCAGGATTCTCTGGAAACACCATATATTTT	CAWSAGFSGNTIYF
many	TRBV5-1	-	TRBJ2-5	TGCGCCAGCAGCTTTGGTACCTTTTCAACCCCCCAAGAGACCCAGTACTTC	CASSFGTFSTPQETQYF
many	TRBV12-3/TRBV12-4	TRBD1	TRBJ1-2	TGTGCCAGCAGTTTGGCGGGACAGGCATATGGCTACACCTTC	CASSLAGQAYGYTF
-	TRBV6-1	-	TRBJ2-7	TGTGCCAGCAGTGAATGGTCCGGGCCGGGGTACGAGCAGTACTTC	CASSEWSGPGYEQYF
-	TRBV19	-	TRBJ1-6	TGTGCCAGTAGTATCTCAGGCTACAATAATTCACCCCTCCACTTT	CASSISGYNNSPLHF
many	TRBV6-5	-	TRBJ2-7	TGTGCCAGCAGTTACCCCGGGGCAGGGTCCTACGAGCAGTACTTC	CASSYPGAGSYEQYF
many	TRBV9	-	TRBJ2-5	TGTGCCAGCAGCGTAGATCCAGGGGAGCAAGAGACCCAGTACTTC	CASSVDPGEQETQYF
-	TRBV12-3/TRBV12-4	-	TRBJ1-5	TGTGCCAGCAGTTTTGGGGGGCGTCATAGCAATCAGCCCCAGCATTTT	CASSFGGRHSNQPQHF
many	TRBV27	TRBD1	TRBJ2-2	TGTGCCAGCACCCATTCGGACAGGGTGGCCACCGGGGAGCTGTTTTTT	CASTHSDRVATGELFF